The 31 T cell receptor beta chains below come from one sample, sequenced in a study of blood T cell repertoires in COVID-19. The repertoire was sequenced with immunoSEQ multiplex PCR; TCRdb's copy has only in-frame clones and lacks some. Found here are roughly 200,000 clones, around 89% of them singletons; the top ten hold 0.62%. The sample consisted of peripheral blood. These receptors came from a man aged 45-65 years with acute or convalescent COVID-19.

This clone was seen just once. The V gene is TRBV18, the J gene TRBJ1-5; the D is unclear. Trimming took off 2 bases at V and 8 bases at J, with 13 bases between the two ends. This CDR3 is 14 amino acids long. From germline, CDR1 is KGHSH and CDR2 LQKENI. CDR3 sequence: CASSPIEDSKPQHF. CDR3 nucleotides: TGTGCCAGCTCACCAATCGAGGACTCTAAGCCCCAGCATTTT.

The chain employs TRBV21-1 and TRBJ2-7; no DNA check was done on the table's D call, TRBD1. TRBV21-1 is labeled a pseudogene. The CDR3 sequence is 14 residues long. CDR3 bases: TGTGCCAGCAGACGGGACAGGGTTTTGGGCGAGCAGTACTTC. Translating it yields CASRRDRVLGEQYF.

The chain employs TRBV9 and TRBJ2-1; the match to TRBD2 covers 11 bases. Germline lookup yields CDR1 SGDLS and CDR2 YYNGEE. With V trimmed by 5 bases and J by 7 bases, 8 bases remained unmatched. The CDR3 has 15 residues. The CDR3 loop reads CASSYTSGRINEQFF. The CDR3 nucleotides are TGTGCCAGCAGTTATACTAGCGGGAGAATAAATGAGCAGTTCTTC.

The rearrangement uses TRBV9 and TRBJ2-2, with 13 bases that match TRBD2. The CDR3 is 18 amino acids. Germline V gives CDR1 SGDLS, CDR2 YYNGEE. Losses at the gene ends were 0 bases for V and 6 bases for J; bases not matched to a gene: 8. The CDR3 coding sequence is TGTGCCAGCAGCGTAGGAGTTCCACTAGCGGGAGGGCCCGGGGAGCTGTTTTTT. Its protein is CASSVGVPLAGGPGELFF. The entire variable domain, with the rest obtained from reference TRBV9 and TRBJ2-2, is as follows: DSGVTQTPKHLITATGQRVTLRCSPRSGDLSVYWYQQSLDQGLQFLIQYYNGEERAKGNILERFSAQQFPDLHSELNLSSLELGDSALYFCASSVGVPLAGGPGELFFGEGSRLTVL.

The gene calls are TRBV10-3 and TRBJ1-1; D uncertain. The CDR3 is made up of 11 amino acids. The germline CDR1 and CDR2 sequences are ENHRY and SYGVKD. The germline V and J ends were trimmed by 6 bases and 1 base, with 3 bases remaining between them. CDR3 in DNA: TGTGCCATCAGCCAGAACACTGAAGCTTTCTTT. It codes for CAISQNTEAFF.

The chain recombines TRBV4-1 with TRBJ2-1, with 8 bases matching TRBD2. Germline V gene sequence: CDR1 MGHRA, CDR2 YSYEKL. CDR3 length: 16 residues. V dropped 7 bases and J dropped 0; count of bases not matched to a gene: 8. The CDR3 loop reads CASNLREGSSYNEQFF. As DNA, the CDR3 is TGCGCCAGCAACCTACGGGAGGGGAGCTCCTACAATGAGCAGTTCTTC.

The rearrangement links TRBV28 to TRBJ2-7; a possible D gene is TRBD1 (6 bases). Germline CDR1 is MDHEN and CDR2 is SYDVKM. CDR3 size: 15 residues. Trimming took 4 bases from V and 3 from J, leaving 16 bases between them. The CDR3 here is CASSYDRDTNYEQYV. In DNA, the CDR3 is TGTGCCAGCAGTTACGACCGGGACACAAACTACGAGCAGTACGTC.

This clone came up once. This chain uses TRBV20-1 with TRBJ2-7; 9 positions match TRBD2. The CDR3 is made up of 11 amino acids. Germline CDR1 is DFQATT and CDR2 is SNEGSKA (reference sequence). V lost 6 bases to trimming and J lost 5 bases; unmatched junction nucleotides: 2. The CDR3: CSATSGHEQYF. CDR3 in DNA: TGCAGTGCCACTAGCGGGCACGAGCAGTACTTC.

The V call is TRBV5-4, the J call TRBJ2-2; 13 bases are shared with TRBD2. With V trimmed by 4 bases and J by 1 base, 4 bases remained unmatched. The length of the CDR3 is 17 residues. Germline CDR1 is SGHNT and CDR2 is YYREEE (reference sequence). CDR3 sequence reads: CASSSGTSGVNTGELFF. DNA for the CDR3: TGTGCCAGCAGCAGCGGGACTAGCGGGGTGAACACCGGGGAGCTGTTTTTT.

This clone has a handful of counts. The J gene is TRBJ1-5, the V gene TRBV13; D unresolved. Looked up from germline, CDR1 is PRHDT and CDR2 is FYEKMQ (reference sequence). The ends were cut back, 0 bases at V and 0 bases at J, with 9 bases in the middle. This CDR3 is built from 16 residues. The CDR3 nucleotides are TGTGCCAGCAGCTTAGGGGCACCTTATAGCAATCAGCCCCAGCATTTT. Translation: CASSLGAPYSNQPQHF. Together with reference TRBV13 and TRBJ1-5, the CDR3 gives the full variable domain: AAGVIQSPRHLIKEKRETATLKCYPIPRHDTVYWYQQGPGQDPQFLISFYEKMQSDKGSIPDRFSAQQFSDYHSELNMSSLELGDSALYFCASSLGAPYSNQPQHFGDGTRLSIL.

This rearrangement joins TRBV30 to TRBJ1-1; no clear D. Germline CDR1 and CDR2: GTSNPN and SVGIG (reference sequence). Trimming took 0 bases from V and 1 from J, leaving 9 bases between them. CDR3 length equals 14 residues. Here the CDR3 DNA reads TGTGCCTGGAGTGTACCCCAGGCGAACACTGAAGCTTTCTTT. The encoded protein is CAWSVPQANTEAFF.

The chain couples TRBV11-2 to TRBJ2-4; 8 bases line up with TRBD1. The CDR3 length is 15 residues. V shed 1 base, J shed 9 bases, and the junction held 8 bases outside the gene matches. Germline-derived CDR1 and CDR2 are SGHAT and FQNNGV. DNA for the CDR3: TGTGCCAGCAGCTTAGCCGGGACAGGCTACCCCATTCAGTACTTC. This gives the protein CASSLAGTGYPIQYF.

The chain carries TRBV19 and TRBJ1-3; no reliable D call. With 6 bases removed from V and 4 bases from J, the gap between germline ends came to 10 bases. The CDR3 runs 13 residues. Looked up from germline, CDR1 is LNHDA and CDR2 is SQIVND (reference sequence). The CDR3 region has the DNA TGTGCCAGTAGCCTCGAGGTCGGAAACACCATATATTTT. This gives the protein CASSLEVGNTIYF.

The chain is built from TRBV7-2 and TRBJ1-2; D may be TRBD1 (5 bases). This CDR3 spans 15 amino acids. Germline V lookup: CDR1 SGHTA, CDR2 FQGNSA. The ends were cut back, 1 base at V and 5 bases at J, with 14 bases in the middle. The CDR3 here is CASSLVYQGSYGYTF. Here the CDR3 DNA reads TGTGCCAGCAGCTTAGTCTACCAGGGCTCTTATGGCTACACCTTC.

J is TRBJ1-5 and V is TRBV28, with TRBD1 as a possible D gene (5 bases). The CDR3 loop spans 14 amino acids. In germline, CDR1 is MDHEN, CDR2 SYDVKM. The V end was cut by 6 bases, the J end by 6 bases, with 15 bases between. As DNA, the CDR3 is TGTGCCAGCAGGATTCGGGACTCTCCTCAGCCCCAGCATTTT. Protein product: CASRIRDSPQPQHF.

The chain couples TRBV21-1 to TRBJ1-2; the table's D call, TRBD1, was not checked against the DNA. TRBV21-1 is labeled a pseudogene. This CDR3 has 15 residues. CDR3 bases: TGTGCCAGCACCCAAGGAGTCGGGCAGGGCTATGGCTACACCTTC. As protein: CASTQGVGQGYGYTF.

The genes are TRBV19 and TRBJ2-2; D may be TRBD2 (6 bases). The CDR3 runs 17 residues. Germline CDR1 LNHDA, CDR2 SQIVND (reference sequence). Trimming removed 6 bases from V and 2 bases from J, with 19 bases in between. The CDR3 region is CASRPSKGTSNTGELFF. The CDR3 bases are TGTGCCAGTAGACCTTCTAAGGGGACTTCTAACACCGGGGAGCTGTTTTTT.

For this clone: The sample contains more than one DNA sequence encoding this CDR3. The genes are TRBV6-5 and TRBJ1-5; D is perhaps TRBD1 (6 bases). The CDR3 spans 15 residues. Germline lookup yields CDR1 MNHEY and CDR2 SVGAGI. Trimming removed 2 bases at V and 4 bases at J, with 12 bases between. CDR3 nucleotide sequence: TGTGCCAGCAGTTACAGGGGGGGCGGTAATCAGCCCCAGCATTTT. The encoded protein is CASSYRGGGNQPQHF.

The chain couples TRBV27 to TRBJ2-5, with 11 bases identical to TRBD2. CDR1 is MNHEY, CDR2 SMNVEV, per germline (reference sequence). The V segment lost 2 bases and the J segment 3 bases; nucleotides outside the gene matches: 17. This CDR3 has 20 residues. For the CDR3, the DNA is TGTGCCAGCAGTTTAACATTTGTGCCTGAACTAGCGGGGGAGGAAGAGACCCAGTACTTC. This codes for CASSLTFVPELAGEEETQYF.

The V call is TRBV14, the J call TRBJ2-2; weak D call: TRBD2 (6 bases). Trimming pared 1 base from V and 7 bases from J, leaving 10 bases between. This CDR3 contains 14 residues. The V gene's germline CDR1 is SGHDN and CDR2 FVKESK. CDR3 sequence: CASSQGLAFGELFF. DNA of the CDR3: TGTGCCAGCAGCCAAGGGCTAGCGTTCGGGGAGCTGTTTTTT.

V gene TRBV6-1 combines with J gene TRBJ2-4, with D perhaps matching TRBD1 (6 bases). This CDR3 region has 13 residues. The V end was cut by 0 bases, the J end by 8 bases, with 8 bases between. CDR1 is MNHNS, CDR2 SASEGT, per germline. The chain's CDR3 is CASSEAQGYIQYF. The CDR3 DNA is TGTGCCAGCAGTGAAGCTCAGGGGTACATTCAGTACTTC.

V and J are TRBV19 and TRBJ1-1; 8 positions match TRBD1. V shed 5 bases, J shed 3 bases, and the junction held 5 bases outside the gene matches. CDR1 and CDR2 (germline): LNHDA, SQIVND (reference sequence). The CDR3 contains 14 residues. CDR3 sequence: CASSPTGGHTEAFF. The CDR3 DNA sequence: TGTGCCAGTAGTCCTACAGGGGGACACACTGAAGCTTTCTTT.

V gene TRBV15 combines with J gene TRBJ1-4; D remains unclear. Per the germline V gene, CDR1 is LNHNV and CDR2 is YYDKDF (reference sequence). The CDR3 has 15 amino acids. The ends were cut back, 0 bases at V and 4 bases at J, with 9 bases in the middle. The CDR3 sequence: CATSRDLANNEKLFF. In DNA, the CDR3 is TGTGCCACCAGCAGAGATTTGGCCAATAATGAAAAACTGTTTTTT.

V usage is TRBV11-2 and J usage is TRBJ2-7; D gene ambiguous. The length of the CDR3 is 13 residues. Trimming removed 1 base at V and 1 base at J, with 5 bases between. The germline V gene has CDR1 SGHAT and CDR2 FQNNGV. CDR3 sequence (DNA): TGTGCCAGCAGCTTAGGTTCTTCCTACGAGCAGTACGTC. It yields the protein CASSLGSSYEQYV.

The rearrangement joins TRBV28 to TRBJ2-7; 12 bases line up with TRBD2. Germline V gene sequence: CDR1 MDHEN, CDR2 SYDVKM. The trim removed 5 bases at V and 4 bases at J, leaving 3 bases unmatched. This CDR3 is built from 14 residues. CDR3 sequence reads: CASSRLAGEYEQYF. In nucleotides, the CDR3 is TGTGCCAGCAGTCGACTAGCGGGAGAGTACGAGCAGTACTTC.

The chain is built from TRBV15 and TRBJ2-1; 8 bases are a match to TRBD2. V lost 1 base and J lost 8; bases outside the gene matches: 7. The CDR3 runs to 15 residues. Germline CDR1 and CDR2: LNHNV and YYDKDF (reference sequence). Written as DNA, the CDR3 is TGTGCCACCAGCAGAGCCCCAGCGGGAGAGTATGAGCAGTTCTTC. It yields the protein CATSRAPAGEYEQFF.

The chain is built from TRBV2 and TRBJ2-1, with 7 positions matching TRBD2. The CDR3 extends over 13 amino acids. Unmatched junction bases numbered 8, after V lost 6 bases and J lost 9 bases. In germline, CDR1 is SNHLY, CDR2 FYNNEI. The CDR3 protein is CASRLTSSVEQFF. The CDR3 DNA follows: TGTGCCAGCAGATTGACTAGCAGCGTTGAGCAGTTCTTC.

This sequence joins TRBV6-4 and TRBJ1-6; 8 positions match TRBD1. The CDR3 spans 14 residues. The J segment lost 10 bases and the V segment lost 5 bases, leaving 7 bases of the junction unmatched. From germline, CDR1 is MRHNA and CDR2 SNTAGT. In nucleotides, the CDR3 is TGTGCCAGCAGTACGAGGACAGGGAACTCACCCCTCCACTTT. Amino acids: CASSTRTGNSPLHF.

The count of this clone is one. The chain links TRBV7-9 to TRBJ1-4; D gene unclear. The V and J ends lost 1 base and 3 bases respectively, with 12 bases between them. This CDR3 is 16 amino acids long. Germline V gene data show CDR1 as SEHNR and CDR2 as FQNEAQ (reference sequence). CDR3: CASSLDNGAPNEKLFF. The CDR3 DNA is TGTGCCAGCAGCTTAGATAACGGTGCACCTAATGAAAAACTGTTTTTT.

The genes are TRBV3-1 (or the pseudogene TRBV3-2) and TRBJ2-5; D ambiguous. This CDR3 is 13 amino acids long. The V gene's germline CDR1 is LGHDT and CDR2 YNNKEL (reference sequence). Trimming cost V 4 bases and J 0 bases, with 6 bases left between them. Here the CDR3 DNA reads TGTGCCAGCAGCCGAGACAACCAAGAGACCCAGTACTTC. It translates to CASSRDNQETQYF.

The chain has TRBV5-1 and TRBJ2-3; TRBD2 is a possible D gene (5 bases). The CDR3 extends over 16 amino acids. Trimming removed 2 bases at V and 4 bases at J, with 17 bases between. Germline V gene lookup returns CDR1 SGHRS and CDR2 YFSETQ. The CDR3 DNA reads TGCGCCAGCAGCTTCTCGACACGGGGAAGGGCAGATACGCAGTATTTT. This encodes CASSFSTRGRADTQYF.